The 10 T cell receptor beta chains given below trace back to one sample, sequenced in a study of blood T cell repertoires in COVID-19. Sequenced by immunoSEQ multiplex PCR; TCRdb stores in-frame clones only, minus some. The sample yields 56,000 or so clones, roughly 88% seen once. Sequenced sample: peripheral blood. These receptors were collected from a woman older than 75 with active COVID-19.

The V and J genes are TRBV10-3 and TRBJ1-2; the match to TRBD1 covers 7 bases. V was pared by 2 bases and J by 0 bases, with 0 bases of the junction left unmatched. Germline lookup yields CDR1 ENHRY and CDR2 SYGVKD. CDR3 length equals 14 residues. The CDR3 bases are TGTGCCATCAGTGAGGACAGGGCTAACTATGGCTACACCTTC. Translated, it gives CAISEDRANYGYTF.

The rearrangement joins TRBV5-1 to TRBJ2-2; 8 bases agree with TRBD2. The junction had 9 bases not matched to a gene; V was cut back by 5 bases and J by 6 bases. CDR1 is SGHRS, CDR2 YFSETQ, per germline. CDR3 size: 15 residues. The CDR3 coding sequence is TGCGCCAGCAGTCCGGGGGGGCGCGTATCCGGGGAGCTGTTTTTT. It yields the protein CASSPGGRVSGELFF.

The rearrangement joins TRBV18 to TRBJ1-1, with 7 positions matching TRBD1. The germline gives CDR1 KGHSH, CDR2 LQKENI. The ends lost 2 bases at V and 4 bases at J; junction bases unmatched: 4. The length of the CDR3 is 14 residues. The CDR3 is CASSPNRGVTEAFF. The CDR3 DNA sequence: TGTGCCAGCTCACCAAACAGGGGAGTCACTGAAGCTTTCTTT.

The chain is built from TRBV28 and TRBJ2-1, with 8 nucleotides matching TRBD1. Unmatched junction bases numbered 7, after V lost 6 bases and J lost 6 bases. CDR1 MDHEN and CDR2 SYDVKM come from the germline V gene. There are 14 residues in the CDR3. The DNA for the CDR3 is TGTGCCAGCAGAGTCGGACAGGGTCGCAATGAGCAGTTCTTC. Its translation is CASRVGQGRNEQFF.

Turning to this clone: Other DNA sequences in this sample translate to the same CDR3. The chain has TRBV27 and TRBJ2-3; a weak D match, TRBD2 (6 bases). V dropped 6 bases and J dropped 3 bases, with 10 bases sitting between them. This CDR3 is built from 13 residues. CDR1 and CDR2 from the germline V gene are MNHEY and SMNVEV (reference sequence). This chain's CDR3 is CASSRRGTDTQYF. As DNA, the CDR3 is TGTGCCAGCAGCCGGAGGGGTACAGATACGCAGTATTTT.

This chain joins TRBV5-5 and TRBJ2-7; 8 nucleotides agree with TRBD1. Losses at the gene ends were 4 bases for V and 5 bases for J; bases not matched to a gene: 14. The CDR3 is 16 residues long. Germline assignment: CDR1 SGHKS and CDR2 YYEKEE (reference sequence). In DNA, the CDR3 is TGTGCCAGCAGCCCACGCTTCGGGACAGGCTTCCACGAGCAGTACTTC. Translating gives CASSPRFGTGFHEQYF.

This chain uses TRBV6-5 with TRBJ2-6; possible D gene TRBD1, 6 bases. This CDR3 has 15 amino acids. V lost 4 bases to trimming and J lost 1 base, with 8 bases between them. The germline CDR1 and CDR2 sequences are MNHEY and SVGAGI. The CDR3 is CASSSQGSGANVLTF. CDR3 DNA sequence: TGTGCCAGCAGTTCTCAGGGGTCTGGGGCCAACGTCCTGACTTTC.

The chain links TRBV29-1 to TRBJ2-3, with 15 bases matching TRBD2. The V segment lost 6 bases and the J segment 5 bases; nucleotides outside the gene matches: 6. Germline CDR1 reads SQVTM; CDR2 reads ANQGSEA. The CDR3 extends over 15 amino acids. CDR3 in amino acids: CSVEGLAGGIDTQYF. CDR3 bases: TGCAGCGTCGAGGGACTAGCGGGGGGAATAGATACGCAGTATTTT.

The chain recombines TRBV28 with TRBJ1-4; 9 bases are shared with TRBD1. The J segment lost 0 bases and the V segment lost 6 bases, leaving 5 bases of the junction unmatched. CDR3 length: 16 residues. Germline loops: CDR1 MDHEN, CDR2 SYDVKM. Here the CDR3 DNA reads TGTGCCAGCAGCCGACGACAGGGGGCAACTAATGAAAAACTGTTTTTT. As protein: CASSRRQGATNEKLFF.

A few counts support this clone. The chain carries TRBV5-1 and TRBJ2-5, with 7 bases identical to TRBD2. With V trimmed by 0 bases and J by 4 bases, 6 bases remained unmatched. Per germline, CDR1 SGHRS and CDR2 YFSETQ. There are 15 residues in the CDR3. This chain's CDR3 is CASSLGTGGLETQYF. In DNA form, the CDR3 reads TGCGCCAGCAGCTTGGGAACGGGGGGTTTAGAGACCCAGTACTTC.